The next 32 T cell receptor beta chains were all read from a single sample in a study of Ad26.COV2.S vaccination and SARS-CoV-2 variants. The protocol was immunoSEQ multiplex PCR, while the TCRdb copy is restricted to in-frame clones and leaves out a portion. The table lists roughly 420,000 clones, roughly 87% of them singletons. The sample's treatment: around 19 received Ad26.COV2.S at low or high dose, single or two shots; about 5 received placebo; per-sample allocation not given. Following the first vaccine or placebo injection, samples were taken on day 63. Sequencing used peripheral blood, obtained in a trial of Ad26.COV2.S vaccine versus placebo. The receptor set was obtained from a person aged 18-60 years who received the Ad26.COV2.S COVID-19 vaccine or a placebo.

This clone was seen only a few times. The J gene is TRBJ2-1, the V gene TRBV4-3; 7 bases match TRBD2. The junction had 8 bases not matched to a gene; V was cut back by 0 bases and J by 9 bases. Per germline, CDR1 LGHNA and CDR2 YSLEER. The length of the CDR3 is 15 residues. CDR3 DNA: TGCGCCAGCAGCCAAGATCATCTGGGGGAGGGTGAGCAGTTCTTC. As protein: CASSQDHLGEGEQFF.

The V call is TRBV7-2, the J call TRBJ2-7; 8 nucleotides line up with TRBD2. The germline V gene has CDR1 SGHTA and CDR2 FQGNSA. The CDR3 loop spans 13 amino acids. After removal of 3 bases from V and 5 bases from J, the junction contained 3 bases not matched to a gene. For the CDR3, the DNA is TGTGCCAGCAGCTTGACTAGCGTGAACGAGCAGTACGTC. It is translated as CASSLTSVNEQYV.

This chain connects TRBV6-6 to TRBJ1-4; no reliable D call. Trimming shortened V by 4 bases and J by 0 bases, and 6 bases separated the two germline ends. In germline, CDR1 is MNHNY, CDR2 SVGAGI (reference sequence). This CDR3 has 14 residues. The CDR3 spells CASSSFATNEKLFF. CDR3 in DNA: TGTGCCAGCAGTTCGTTTGCAACTAATGAAAAACTGTTTTTT.

The genes are TRBV20-1 and TRBJ1-1; D gene uncertain. CDR3 length: 14 residues. The germline V gene has CDR1 DFQATT and CDR2 SNEGSKA (reference sequence). Trimming left V 3 bases short and J 5 bases short, with 16 bases between. The CDR3 region has the DNA TGCAGTGCTAGTGGAGGGCCGGTGCTAACTGAAGCTTTCTTT. Protein product: CSASGGPVLTEAFF.

This clone occurred many times. The chain has TRBV9 and TRBJ1-3; possibly TRBD1 for D (6 bases). CDR1 is SGDLS and CDR2 is YYNGEE in the germline V gene. The CDR3 contains 17 residues. Trimming removed 0 bases from V and 0 bases from J, with 13 bases in between. This CDR3 reads CASSVGRSGASGNTIYF. For the CDR3, the DNA is TGTGCCAGCAGCGTAGGTCGGTCAGGGGCCTCTGGAAACACCATATATTTT.

This clone was picked up one time. The chain links TRBV5-1 to TRBJ2-2; D tentatively fits TRBD1 or TRBD2 (5 bases each). The CDR3 length is 13 residues. The V gene's germline CDR1 is SGHRS and CDR2 YFSETQ. V was cut by 3 bases and J by 4 bases, with 7 bases left in between. The DNA of the CDR3 is TGCGCCAGCAGCTGGGACGGCACCGGGGAGCTGTTTTTT. Its protein is CASSWDGTGELFF.

In its sample, this clone was seen once. This rearrangement joins TRBV4-3 to TRBJ1-6; 7 nucleotides align to TRBD1. Germline CDR1 and CDR2: LGHNA and YSLEER. There are 16 residues in the CDR3. V was clipped by 3 bases and J by 7 bases; unmatched bases: 9. The CDR3 nucleotides read TGCGCCAGCAGCCACGCCGGACAGGTGGGGAATTCACCCCTCCACTTT. It encodes CASSHAGQVGNSPLHF.

The rearrangement joins TRBV5-1 to TRBJ2-5; 9 bases are a match to TRBD2. CDR3 size: 19 residues. Germline V gene lookup returns CDR1 SGHRS and CDR2 YFSETQ. After removal of 4 bases from V and 5 bases from J, the junction contained 21 bases not matched to a gene. Written as DNA, the CDR3 is TGCGCCAGCAGCCGTGCCCCTGGGACTAGCTCGTCGACTAGGGAGACCCAGTACTTC. Residues: CASSRAPGTSSSTRETQYF.

The V gene is TRBV10-1, the J gene TRBJ2-3, with D possibly being TRBD1 or TRBD2 (6 bases each). Germline V CDR1 and CDR2: WNHNN, SYGVQD (reference sequence). The CDR3 loop spans 16 amino acids. Trimming pared 4 bases from V and 0 bases from J, leaving 14 bases between. CDR3 nucleotide sequence: TGCGCCAGCAGTGCCCCTCCGGGGGCTAGCACAGATACGCAGTATTTT. Translating it yields CASSAPPGASTDTQYF.

The chain couples TRBV5-1 to TRBJ2-3; D may correspond to TRBD1 or TRBD2 (7 bases each). Looked up from germline, CDR1 is SGHRS and CDR2 is YFSETQ. The CDR3 totals 16 residues. The V gene lost 4 bases and the J gene lost 0 bases, with 15 bases spanning the gap. The CDR3 DNA reads as TGCGCCAGCAGCCCTCAGGGGGGGGCCAGCACAGATACGCAGTATTTT. This encodes CASSPQGGASTDTQYF.

The chain is built from TRBV6-2 or TRBV6-3 and TRBJ2-1; TRBD1 matches 7 bases. CDR3 length: 18 residues. V lost 2 bases to trimming and J lost 4 bases; unmatched junction nucleotides: 14. Germline V CDR1 and CDR2: MNHEY, SVGEGT. Here the CDR3 DNA reads TGTGCCAGCAGTTACAGGGGGCCCAACCCTTCCTGGTACAATGAGCAGTTCTTC. Translated: CASSYRGPNPSWYNEQFF.

The rearrangement joins TRBV18 to TRBJ1-1; D remains unclear. Germline loops: CDR1 KGHSH, CDR2 LQKENI. The CDR3 extends over 16 amino acids. Deletions cut 3 bases from V and 2 bases from J, with 16 bases between. The CDR3 protein is CASSPDLGELNTEAFF. For the CDR3, the DNA is TGTGCCAGCTCACCCGACCTGGGAGAGCTCAACACTGAAGCTTTCTTT.

V is TRBV20-1 and J is TRBJ2-5, with D maybe TRBD1 (5 bases). CDR1 and CDR2 from the germline V gene are DFQATT and SNEGSKA (reference sequence). Trimming cost V 3 bases and J 5 bases, with 10 bases left between them. This CDR3 spans 12 amino acids. CDR3 protein: CSASGARETQYF. The CDR3 bases are TGCAGTGCTAGTGGGGCGCGGGAGACCCAGTACTTC.

The chain is built from TRBV9 and TRBJ1-5; D is perhaps TRBD1 (5 bases). In germline, CDR1 is SGDLS, CDR2 YYNGEE. The germline V and J ends were trimmed by 3 bases and 6 bases, with 13 bases remaining between them. There are 14 residues in the CDR3. CDR3 sequence (DNA): TGTGCCAGCAGCGCTACAGGATGGGGTCAGCCCCAGCATTTT. As protein: CASSATGWGQPQHF.

This clone was seen more than once but under ten times. V is TRBV18 and J is TRBJ1-6; the D is unclear. The CDR3 totals 13 residues. V was pared by 0 bases and J by 14 bases, with 11 bases between. Germline lookup yields CDR1 KGHSH and CDR2 LQKENI. Written as DNA, the CDR3 is TGTGCCAGCTCACCACCGATCGGAGTGTCCCTCCACTTT. This gives the protein CASSPPIGVSLHF. The whole variable domain, filled in from reference TRBV18 and TRBJ1-6, reads NAGVMQNPRHLVRRRGQEARLRCSPMKGHSHVYWYRQLPEEGLKFMVYLQKENIIDESGMPKERFSAEFPKEGPSILRIQQVVRGDSAAYFCASSPPIGVSLHFGNGTRLTVT.

The chain couples TRBV19 to TRBJ1-6; a weak D match, TRBD1 (6 bases). Germline-derived CDR1 and CDR2 are LNHDA and SQIVND (reference sequence). The CDR3 is made up of 14 amino acids. Deletions cut 5 bases from V and 8 bases from J, with 13 bases between. The CDR3 DNA follows: TGTGCCAGTAGTGCACAGGGTCAGGATTCACCCCTCCACTTT. Its protein product is CASSAQGQDSPLHF. The full variable domain, with the rest looked up from reference TRBV19 and TRBJ1-6, is DGGITQSPKYLFRKEGQNVTLSCEQNLNHDAMYWYRQDPGQGLRLIYYSQIVNDFQKGDIAEGYSVSREKKESFPLTVTSAQKNPTAFYLCASSAQGQDSPLHFGNGTRLTVT.

The chain couples TRBV7-9 to TRBJ1-2, with D uncertain. Trimming left V 1 base short and J 4 bases short, with 10 bases between. The V gene's germline CDR1 is SEHNR and CDR2 FQNEAQ (reference sequence). The CDR3 has 14 amino acids. The CDR3 sequence: CASSLELASYGYTF. The CDR3 DNA reads TGTGCCAGCAGCTTAGAGTTAGCGTCCTATGGCTACACCTTC. Supplemented by reference TRBV7-9 and TRBJ1-2, the full variable domain reads DTGVSQNPRHKITKRGQNVTFRCDPISEHNRLYWYRQTLGQGPEFLTYFQNEAQLEKSRLLSDRFSAERPKGSFSTLEIQRTEQGDSAMYLCASSLELASYGYTFGSGTRLTVV.

This clone was observed once. The chain links TRBV29-1 to TRBJ2-7, with D possibly TRBD1 on 6 matching bases. V was clipped by 0 bases and J by 3 bases, with 12 bases between them. The CDR3 is made up of 14 amino acids. CDR1 SQVTM and CDR2 ANQGSEA come from the germline V gene. CDR3 residues: CSVEDNRDGYEQYF. CDR3 sequence (DNA): TGCAGCGTTGAAGATAACAGGGATGGCTACGAGCAGTACTTC.

The CDR3 sequence: CASSLVAPAGELFF. The CDR3 DNA reads TGCGCCAGCAGCTTGGTGGCCCCCGCCGGGGAGCTGTTTTTT. The rearrangement links TRBV5-1 to TRBJ2-2, with D uncertain. The CDR3 has 14 amino acids. The germline V gene has CDR1 SGHRS and CDR2 YFSETQ. The germline V and J ends were trimmed by 0 bases and 6 bases, with 9 bases remaining between them.

The rearrangement joins TRBV7-9 to TRBJ1-2; TRBD1 aligns across 7 bases. Germline V gene lookup returns CDR1 SEHNR and CDR2 FQNEAQ (reference sequence). Unmatched junction bases numbered 5, after V lost 5 bases and J lost 8 bases. The CDR3 runs to 12 residues. The CDR3 sequence is CASSLTGTGYTF. DNA of the CDR3: TGTGCCAGCAGCCTGACAGGGACCGGCTACACCTTC.

The CDR3 loop reads CASQQGNQPQHF. CDR3 sequence (DNA): TGTGCCAGCCAGCAGGGCAATCAGCCCCAGCATTTT. V and J are TRBV18 and TRBJ1-5; D not resolved. This CDR3 region has 12 residues. Germline CDR1 reads KGHSH; CDR2 reads LQKENI. V lost 8 bases and J 2 bases, leaving 7 bases between the germline ends.

V is TRBV7-8 and J is TRBJ1-1, with D unresolved. Trimming removed 4 bases at V and 1 base at J, with 10 bases between. The germline V gene encodes CDR1 SGHVS and CDR2 FQNEAQ. The CDR3 is 14 amino acids. The CDR3 reads CASSSPDRNTEAFF. As DNA, the CDR3 is TGTGCCAGCAGCTCTCCCGACCGGAACACTGAAGCTTTCTTT. The full variable domain, completed using reference TRBV7-8 and TRBJ1-1, is GAGVSQSPRYKVAKRGQDVALRCDPISGHVSLFWYQQALGQGPEFLTYFQNEAQLDKSGLPSDRFFAERPEGSVSTLKIQRTQQEDSAVYLCASSSPDRNTEAFFGQGTRLTVV.

The V call is TRBV5-1, the J call TRBJ1-1, with 9 bases fitting TRBD1. The junction had 7 bases not matched to a gene; V was cut back by 5 bases and J by 5 bases. This CDR3 region has 14 residues. In germline, CDR1 is SGHRS, CDR2 YFSETQ. CDR3 in DNA: TGCGCCAGCAGGGGGACAGGGTGGGATACTGAAGCTTTCTTT. Translated, it gives CASRGTGWDTEAFF.

This chain connects TRBV6-6 to TRBJ2-7; TRBD2 aligns across 11 bases. This CDR3 is 15 amino acids long. Trimming cost V 4 bases and J 1 base; bases outside gene matches: 3. Germline-derived CDR1 and CDR2 are MNHNY and SVGAGI (reference sequence). CDR3 DNA sequence: TGTGCCAGCAGTTCCCTAGCGGGAGGTTCCTACGAGCAGTACGTC. Encoded protein: CASSSLAGGSYEQYV.

This clone appeared once. The same CDR3 also results from other DNA sequences found in this sample. The V call is TRBV2, the J call TRBJ2-5; D remains ambiguous. CDR1 and CDR2 from the germline V gene are SNHLY and FYNNEI. Trimming took 6 bases from V and 5 from J, leaving 4 bases between them. The CDR3 runs to 10 residues. CDR3 nucleotides: TGTGCCAGCAGGCGGGAGACCCAGTACTTC. Its protein is CASRRETQYF.

The V call is TRBV3-1 (or the pseudogene TRBV3-2), the J call TRBJ2-7; no clear D. CDR3 length: 16 amino acids. The V gene's germline CDR1 is LGHDT and CDR2 YNNKEL (reference sequence). The V and J ends lost 1 base and 0 bases respectively, with 13 bases between them. The CDR3 region is CASSQVTQVSSYEQYV. The CDR3 nucleotides read TGTGCCAGCAGCCAAGTTACGCAGGTGAGCTCCTACGAGCAGTACGTC.

V gene TRBV5-1 combines with J gene TRBJ2-2; 11 nucleotides align to TRBD2. The V and J ends lost 4 bases and 7 bases, in that order; junction bases with no gene match: 21. The CDR3 has 20 amino acids. The V gene's germline CDR1 is SGHRS and CDR2 YFSETQ. The CDR3 sequence is CASSLPSSTSGGTSGGELFF. The CDR3, as DNA: TGCGCCAGCAGCCTCCCCTCTTCCACTAGCGGGGGTACATCCGGCGGGGAGCTGTTTTTT. The variable domain in full, with the rest retrieved from reference TRBV5-1 and TRBJ2-2, is KAGVTQTPRYLIKTRGQQVTLSCSPISGHRSVSWYQQTPGQGLQFLFEYFSETQRNKGNFPGRFSGRQFSNSRSEMNVSTLELGDSALYLCASSLPSSTSGGTSGGELFFGEGSRLTVL.

This chain uses TRBV11-3 with TRBJ2-6, with D possibly TRBD1 on 6 matching bases. Germline V gene data show CDR1 as SGHNT and CDR2 as YENEEA. V dropped 4 bases and J dropped 4 bases, with 11 bases sitting between them. This CDR3 region has 15 residues. CDR3 in amino acids: CASSSLGTGANVLTF. The CDR3 DNA reads TGTGCCAGCAGCTCGCTGGGGACAGGGGCCAACGTCCTGACTTTC.

V and J are TRBV28 and TRBJ2-4; D may be TRBD2 (6 bases). Germline loops: CDR1 MDHEN, CDR2 SYDVKM. With 8 bases removed from V and 7 bases from J, the gap between germline ends came to 15 bases. CDR3 length equals 13 residues. Here the CDR3 reads CASCAAGGNIQYF. The CDR3 DNA reads TGTGCCAGCTGCGCAGCCGGGGGTAACATTCAGTACTTC.

V and J are TRBV19 and TRBJ1-6; D is ambiguous. There are 16 residues in the CDR3. V was pared by 7 bases and J by 3 bases, with 16 bases between. Looked up from germline, CDR1 is LNHDA and CDR2 is SQIVND (reference sequence). CDR3: CASNVGLVNYNSPLHF. The CDR3 DNA follows: TGTGCCAGTAACGTCGGATTGGTTAACTATAATTCACCCCTCCACTTT. Full variable domain (remainder filled in from reference TRBV19 and TRBJ1-6): DGGITQSPKYLFRKEGQNVTLSCEQNLNHDAMYWYRQDPGQGLRLIYYSQIVNDFQKGDIAEGYSVSREKKESFPLTVTSAQKNPTAFYLCASNVGLVNYNSPLHFGNGTRLTVT.

The V and J genes are TRBV2 and TRBJ2-7; 8 positions match TRBD1. Germline CDR1 reads SNHLY; CDR2 reads FYNNEI. The ends lost 4 bases at V and 3 bases at J; junction bases unmatched: 2. The CDR3 consists of 13 residues. In DNA form, the CDR3 reads TGTGCCAGCAGTGTCAGGGGGCGCTACGAGCAGTACGTC. Protein: CASSVRGRYEQYV.

This clone was found once. The V call is TRBV5-5, the J call TRBJ1-5; D is unclear. Trimming cost V 4 bases and J 9 bases, with 20 bases left between them. Germline CDR1 SGHKS, CDR2 YYEKEE (reference sequence). This CDR3 has 15 amino acids. The CDR3 reads CASSPFVGAAGPQHF. CDR3 DNA sequence: TGTGCCAGCAGCCCCTTCGTGGGCGCTGCGGGGCCCCAGCATTTT.